This T cell receptor (beta chain) was obtained from a study of blood T cell repertoires in COVID-19. Study summary: PBMCs, B-cell-depleted T cells, or T cells provided the cDNA or gDNA that made up the material.

The germline gives CDR1 SNHLY, CDR2 FYNNEI. This CDR3 is 14 amino acids long. Trimming took 10 bases from V and 1 from J; bases not matched to a gene: 3. Repertoires were generated with immunoSEQ multiplex PCR, while TCRdb's copy carries only in-frame clones and drops some. This table has 100,000 to 120,000 clones, about 88% appearing once. The source of this sequence is a woman aged 70 to 79 who had recovered from COVID-19. The V and J genes are TRBV2 and TRBJ2-3, with 12 bases identical to TRBD2. The sequencing sample was made of peripheral blood. Here the CDR3 DNA reads TGTGCCACCCGGACTAGCGGGGGCACAGATACGCAGTATTTT. This encodes CATRTSGGTDTQYF.